These 22 T cell receptor beta chains originate from one sample sequenced in a study of graft-versus-host responses after intestinal transplantation. The repertoire was sequenced with immunoSEQ multiplex PCR; TCRdb's copy has only in-frame clones and lacks some. The table lists over 40,000 clones, 70% to 85% of them singletons. Their antigens remain unidentified. The input for sequencing was unstimulated CD4+ T cells sorted from spleen or lymph node cells, taken before transplant. These receptors came from a human donor who was the organ donor for an intestinal transplant.

The V gene is TRBV5-6, the J gene TRBJ2-7; TRBD1 is a possible D gene (5 bases). The CDR3 is made up of 14 amino acids. The germline gives CDR1 SGHDT, CDR2 YYEEEE. Trimming took off 3 bases at V and 4 bases at J, with 14 bases between the two ends. The CDR3 loop reads CASSSGWIRYEQYF. The CDR3 DNA follows: TGTGCCAGCAGCTCAGGGTGGATTAGGTACGAGCAGTACTTC.

V gene TRBV30 combines with J gene TRBJ2-4; unclear D gene. Germline lookup yields CDR1 GTSNPN and CDR2 SVGIG (reference sequence). The CDR3 totals 13 residues. Trimming took off 5 bases at V and 2 bases at J, with 10 bases between the two ends. The CDR3, as DNA: TGTGCCTGGTGTTGGAAGTCCAAAAACATTCAGTACTTC. Its translation: CAWCWKSKNIQYF.

J is TRBJ2-7 and V is TRBV7-2, with no clear D. The CDR3 extends over 12 amino acids. V lost 3 bases and J 2 bases, leaving 5 bases between the germline ends. Germline CDR1 reads SGHTA; CDR2 reads FQGNSA. CDR3 region: CASSFGAYEQYF. CDR3 nucleotides: TGTGCCAGCAGCTTTGGCGCCTACGAGCAGTACTTC. Using reference TRBV7-2 and TRBJ2-7 for the parts outside the CDR3, the full variable domain is GAGVSQSPSNKVTEKGKDVELRCDPISGHTALYWYRQSLGQGLEFLIYFQGNSAPDKSGLPSDRFSAERTGGSVSTLTIQRTQQEDSAVYLCASSFGAYEQYFGPGTRLTVT.

This chain uses TRBV6-1 with TRBJ1-2; D might be TRBD1 (5 bases). The germline V and J ends were trimmed by 8 bases and 8 bases, with 18 bases remaining between them. The V gene's germline CDR1 is MNHNS and CDR2 SASEGT. CDR3 size: 13 residues. The chain's CDR3 is CASRNYQGGGYTF. Written as DNA, the CDR3 is TGTGCCAGCCGTAACTATCAGGGAGGGGGCTACACCTTC.

This chain uses TRBV30 with TRBJ1-2; a weak D match, TRBD1 (6 bases). CDR3 length: 11 amino acids. Looked up from germline, CDR1 is GTSNPN and CDR2 is SVGIG (reference sequence). The germline V and J ends were trimmed by 4 bases and 8 bases, with 11 bases remaining between them. The CDR3 here is CAWTGARGYTF. For the CDR3, the DNA is TGTGCCTGGACAGGGGCGAGGGGCTACACCTTC.

The chain couples TRBV27 to TRBJ2-2; 7 bases are a match to TRBD1. J lost 0 bases, V lost 6 bases, and 13 bases had no gene match. CDR3 length: 18 amino acids. Germline CDR1 is MNHEY and CDR2 is SMNVEV (reference sequence). CDR3 sequence: CASREQGNQYANTGELFF. CDR3 DNA sequence: TGTGCCAGCAGAGAACAGGGGAACCAATACGCGAACACCGGGGAGCTGTTTTTT.

V is TRBV7-9 and J is TRBJ1-1; D ambiguous. CDR1 and CDR2 from the germline V gene are SEHNR and FQNEAQ (reference sequence). V gave up 0 bases and J gave up 4 bases, with 21 bases separating them. The CDR3 length is 18 residues. As DNA, the CDR3 is TGTGCCAGCAGCTTAGCTCCGGGAGGCCTCGAGGGAGTCACTGAAGCTTTCTTT. Protein: CASSLAPGGLEGVTEAFF.

Remarks on this clone: At one of its ends the junction is not consistent with the germline gene, which may arise from a read error. The chain uses TRBV7-8 and TRBJ1-1; D remains unclear. Germline values: CDR1 SGHVS, CDR2 FQNEAQ. The CDR3 length is 13 residues. The CDR3 nucleotides are TGTGCCAGCAGCTTAGTCGCTCAGTCTGACGCTTTCTTT. This encodes CASSLVAQSDAFF.

This clone occurred a few times. Within the sample, other DNA sequences also encode this same CDR3. This chain uses TRBV6-5 with TRBJ1-2, with a weak D call TRBD1 (6 bases). CDR3 length equals 11 residues. V lost 5 bases to trimming and J lost 11 bases, with 12 bases between them. Germline CDR1 reads MNHEY; CDR2 reads SVGAGI. In DNA, the CDR3 is TGTGCCAGCAGTCACGGGGGGCTGTACACCTTC. Its translation is CASSHGGLYTF.

This clone was observed once. The chain has TRBV5-6 and TRBJ1-3; no reliable D call. The CDR3 sequence is 17 residues long. Germline CDR1 and CDR2: SGHDT and YYEEEE. Trimming took off 1 base at V and 0 bases at J, with 14 bases between the two ends. The CDR3 spells CASSLWAGSSSGNTIYF. Here the CDR3 DNA reads TGTGCCAGCAGCTTGTGGGCGGGTTCGAGCTCTGGAAACACCATATATTTT.

The chain couples TRBV15 to TRBJ2-3, with D unclear. Trimming cost V 3 bases and J 1 base, with 5 bases left between them. CDR1 LNHNV and CDR2 YYDKDF come from the germline V gene (reference sequence). The CDR3 is made up of 13 amino acids. CDR3 in DNA: TGTGCCACCAGCAGGAAGGGCACAGATACGCAGTATTTT. Protein: CATSRKGTDTQYF.

The V gene is TRBV2, the J gene TRBJ1-5; D not resolved. Germline V gives CDR1 SNHLY, CDR2 FYNNEI. Trimming took off 3 bases at V and 3 bases at J, with 6 bases between the two ends. This CDR3 has 13 residues. CDR3 amino acids: CASSDGNNQPQHF. CDR3 nucleotide sequence: TGTGCCAGCAGTGATGGCAACAATCAGCCCCAGCATTTT.

The chain has TRBV11-3 and TRBJ1-3, with 7 bases that match TRBD1. Looked up from germline, CDR1 is SGHNT and CDR2 is YENEEA. The V and J ends lost 5 bases and 0 bases, in that order; junction bases with no gene match: 7. The CDR3 extends over 16 amino acids. The CDR3 protein is CASSPQGFLSGNTIYF. DNA for the CDR3: TGTGCCAGCAGCCCACAGGGGTTCCTCTCTGGAAACACCATATATTTT.

The rearrangement links TRBV19 to TRBJ1-5, with D maybe TRBD1 (5 bases). The germline CDR1 and CDR2 sequences are LNHDA and SQIVND (reference sequence). V was trimmed by 2 bases and J by 3 bases, leaving 17 bases between them. The CDR3 contains 17 residues. CDR3 in amino acids: CASSITRQRRINQPQHF. DNA for the CDR3: TGTGCCAGTAGTATAACGCGACAGCGAAGAATCAATCAGCCCCAGCATTTT.

The chain links TRBV7-6 to TRBJ2-7; 7 bases line up with TRBD2. There are 15 residues in the CDR3. The trim removed 1 base at V and 4 bases at J, leaving 7 bases unmatched. Germline V CDR1 and CDR2: SGHVS, FNYEAQ. CDR3 coding DNA: TGTGCCAGCAGCTTAGGCGGCGGGAGAGGGTACGAGCAGTACTTC. As protein: CASSLGGGRGYEQYF.

The V and J genes are TRBV5-4 and TRBJ2-5; possibly TRBD2 for D (6 bases). The V gene lost 2 bases and the J gene lost 0 bases, with 11 bases spanning the gap. The CDR3 sequence is 15 residues long. CDR1 and CDR2 (germline): SGHNT, YYREEE (reference sequence). As DNA, the CDR3 is TGTGCCAGCAGCTTTAAGGCGGGGAACCAAGAGACCCAGTACTTC. Amino acid sequence: CASSFKAGNQETQYF.

This chain links TRBV19 with TRBJ2-5; TRBD2 agrees at 15 bases. V trimming: 4 bases; J trimming: 3 bases; junction bases outside the gene matches: 0. The CDR3 has 15 amino acids. The germline V gene encodes CDR1 LNHDA and CDR2 SQIVND (reference sequence). The CDR3 DNA follows: TGTGCCAGTAGTAGGACTAGCGGGGGGGAAGAGACCCAGTACTTC. Residues: CASSRTSGGEETQYF.

The CDR3 DNA follows: TGTGCCAGCAGCACCAGCGTCTCCTACAATGAGCAGTTCTTC. Amino acid sequence: CASSTSVSYNEQFF. The chain has TRBV7-2 and TRBJ2-1; no firm D call. V lost 5 bases, J lost 0 bases, and 8 bases lay in between. This CDR3 comprises 14 residues. The germline V gene has CDR1 SGHTA and CDR2 FQGNSA. The variable domain in full, with the rest retrieved from reference TRBV7-2 and TRBJ2-1, is GAGVSQSPSNKVTEKGKDVELRCDPISGHTALYWYRQSLGQGLEFLIYFQGNSAPDKSGLPSDRFSAERTGGSVSTLTIQRTQQEDSAVYLCASSTSVSYNEQFFGPGTRLTVL.

The gene calls are TRBV30 and TRBJ2-7; 8 bases fit TRBD2. V gave up 4 bases and J gave up 4 bases; unmatched junction bases: 9. In germline, CDR1 is GTSNPN, CDR2 SVGIG (reference sequence). This CDR3 comprises 14 residues. The CDR3 sequence: CAWTPGGKSYEQYF. The CDR3 region has the DNA TGTGCCTGGACCCCGGGGGGGAAGTCTTACGAGCAGTACTTC.

This clone was found once. The chain carries TRBV5-1 and TRBJ2-4, with D perhaps TRBD1 (6 bases). V dropped 0 bases and J dropped 2 bases, with 9 bases sitting between them. This CDR3 spans 15 amino acids. Germline CDR1 reads SGHRS; CDR2 reads YFSETQ. The CDR3 is CASSLGQGSKNIQYF. The CDR3, as DNA: TGCGCCAGCAGCTTGGGGCAGGGGTCCAAAAACATTCAGTACTTC. Using reference TRBV5-1 and TRBJ2-4 for the parts outside the CDR3, the full variable domain is KAGVTQTPRYLIKTRGQQVTLSCSPISGHRSVSWYQQTPGQGLQFLFEYFSETQRNKGNFPGRFSGRQFSNSRSEMNVSTLELGDSALYLCASSLGQGSKNIQYFGAGTRLSVL.

The chain links TRBV2 to TRBJ2-5; D unresolved. This CDR3 is built from 13 residues. V was shortened by 4 bases and J by 2 bases, with 8 bases between the two germline ends. Looked up from germline, CDR1 is SNHLY and CDR2 is FYNNEI. This CDR3 reads CASSGHRQETQYF. CDR3 nucleotides: TGTGCCAGCAGTGGGCACAGACAAGAGACCCAGTACTTC.

This chain joins TRBV5-1 and TRBJ2-5; D gene ambiguous. The V gene lost 5 bases and the J gene lost 2 bases, with 13 bases spanning the gap. Per the germline V gene, CDR1 is SGHRS and CDR2 is YFSETQ. CDR3 length equals 14 residues. The CDR3 bases are TGCGCCAGCAGTTCGACTGGCTTACAAGAGACCCAGTACTTC. Translating gives CASSSTGLQETQYF.